The 12 T cell receptor beta chains reported below all come from one sample, sequenced in a study of monozygotic twins with cystic fibrosis (dated by TCRdb to the early 2020s). The library was generated by the immunoSEQ multiplex PCR assay. In its TCRdb copy, this immuneACCESS table keeps in-frame sequences only and misses some clones. Where compared with another copy, unresolved V genes explain less than half of these, and the others have no known cause. This sample gives tens of thousands of clones in total; around 98% of them show up just once. The biggest ten clones account for 0.15% of the sample. Source material: blood. These receptors all stem from a girl aged 5 to 17 with cystic fibrosis.

This clone was seen once. CDR3 residues: CASSWGPSGRGKTQYF. The CDR3 DNA reads TGTGCCAGCAGCTGGGGGCCGAGCGGGAGAGGGAAGACCCAGTACTTC. The V gene is TRBV7-2, the J gene TRBJ2-5; 8 bases align to TRBD2. The CDR3 is 16 amino acids. With 4 bases clipped from V and 6 bases from J, the junction kept 13 bases outside the gene matches. The V gene's germline CDR1 is SGHTA and CDR2 FQGNSA.

This chain joins TRBV6-1 and TRBJ2-7, with D uncertain. The V gene lost 10 bases and the J gene lost 7 bases, with 20 bases spanning the gap. The length of the CDR3 is 13 residues. Germline values: CDR1 MNHNS, CDR2 SASEGT. CDR3 loop: CATQLNKNGEQYF. In nucleotides, the CDR3 is TGTGCCACCCAGTTGAACAAAAACGGGGAGCAGTACTTC.

V usage is TRBV28 and J usage is TRBJ1-5; a possible D gene is TRBD1 (5 bases). Deletions cut 6 bases from V and 6 bases from J, with 24 bases between. This CDR3 contains 17 residues. Looked up from germline, CDR1 is MDHEN and CDR2 is SYDVKM. The CDR3 spells CASRPPIRRGLLQPQHF. Here the CDR3 DNA reads TGTGCCAGCAGGCCACCAATCAGGAGGGGCCTACTTCAGCCCCAGCATTTT. The whole variable domain, filled in from reference TRBV28 and TRBJ1-5, reads DVKVTQSSRYLVKRTGEKVFLECVQDMDHENMFWYRQDPGLGLRLIYFSYDVKMKEKGDIPEGYSVSREKKERFSLILESASTNQTSMYLCASRPPIRRGLLQPQHFGDGTRLSIL.

The V call is TRBV7-9, the J call TRBJ2-1; TRBD2 matches 10 bases. Per germline, CDR1 SEHNR and CDR2 FQNEAQ (reference sequence). V gave up 3 bases and J gave up 7 bases; unmatched junction bases: 12. The CDR3 sequence is 17 residues long. The CDR3 protein is CASSFRWEREGGNEQFF. The CDR3 DNA follows: TGTGCCAGCAGCTTTAGATGGGAGCGGGAGGGTGGGAATGAGCAGTTCTTC.

This rearrangement joins TRBV18 to TRBJ2-7; D is undetermined. Per the germline V gene, CDR1 is KGHSH and CDR2 is LQKENI. CDR3 length: 11 amino acids. Between the trimmed V and J ends, which lost 6 bases and 4 bases, there was a span of 7 bases. CDR3 sequence (DNA): TGTGCCAGCTCCCCCGGGTACGAGCAGTACTTC. Protein: CASSPGYEQYF.

The genes are TRBV4-3 and TRBJ2-2, with D hard to call. Trimming pared 0 bases from V and 6 bases from J, leaving 17 bases between. This CDR3 has 17 amino acids. The germline CDR1 and CDR2 sequences are LGHNA and YSLEER. CDR3 amino acids: CASSQEPPSLGSGELFF. The DNA of the CDR3 is TGCGCCAGCAGCCAAGAACCGCCCTCCCTCGGGTCCGGGGAGCTGTTTTTT.

This chain uses TRBV30 with TRBJ1-5; TRBD1 might be the D (5 bases). Trimming left V 2 bases short and J 4 bases short, with 9 bases between. The CDR3 contains 13 residues. CDR1 GTSNPN and CDR2 SVGIG come from the germline V gene (reference sequence). CDR3 in amino acids: CAWSWGGNQPQHF. The CDR3 DNA follows: TGTGCCTGGAGTTGGGGCGGTAATCAGCCCCAGCATTTT.

This chain connects TRBV10-3 to TRBJ2-2; D is uncertain. Trimming took 5 bases from V and 1 from J, leaving 14 bases between them. Germline assignment: CDR1 ENHRY and CDR2 SYGVKD. The CDR3 extends over 16 amino acids. This CDR3 reads CAISHDSPQNTGELFF. The CDR3 nucleotides read TGTGCCATCAGTCACGATTCCCCCCAGAACACCGGGGAGCTGTTTTTT.

This chain connects TRBV7-6 to TRBJ2-3, with D tentatively TRBD1 (5 bases). CDR1 SGHVS and CDR2 FNYEAQ come from the germline V gene. V lost 3 bases and J lost 6, with 7 bases in between. The CDR3 covers 12 residues. CDR3 protein: CASSLGRDTQYF. The CDR3 region has the DNA TGTGCCAGCAGCTTGGGGCGGGATACGCAGTATTTT. Full variable domain (rest looked up from reference TRBV7-6 and TRBJ2-3): GAGVSQSPRYKVTKRGQDVALRCDPISGHVSLYWYRQALGQGPEFLTYFNYEAQQDKSGLPNDRFSAERPEGSISTLTIQRTEQRDSAMYRCASSLGRDTQYFGPGTRLTVL.

This clone was found once. The rearrangement uses TRBV2 and TRBJ1-4; TRBD1 matches at 8 bases. The CDR3 runs to 13 residues. Unmatched junction bases numbered 5, after V lost 8 bases and J lost 6 bases. Germline V CDR1 and CDR2: SNHLY, FYNNEI. The CDR3, as DNA: TGTGCCAGCTGGACAGGGTGGGATGAAAAACTGTTTTTT. It translates to CASWTGWDEKLFF. The complete variable domain, with remaining parts taken from reference TRBV2 and TRBJ1-4, reads EPEVTQTPSHQVTQMGQEVILRCVPISNHLYFYWYRQILGQKVEFLVSFYNNEISEKSEIFDDQFSVERPDGSNFTLKIRSTKLEDSAMYFCASWTGWDEKLFFGSGTQLSVL.

The chain carries TRBV7-9 and TRBJ1-2; D remains ambiguous. The V gene lost 5 bases and the J gene lost 8 bases, with 21 bases spanning the gap. The CDR3 is 15 amino acids. The germline V gene has CDR1 SEHNR and CDR2 FQNEAQ (reference sequence). CDR3 in DNA: TGTGCCAGCAGCCCTTCACGGGTCCTTCTGTCCGGCTACACCTTC. Encoded protein: CASSPSRVLLSGYTF. Looking up the rest from reference TRBV7-9 and TRBJ1-2 gives the full variable domain: DTGVSQNPRHKITKRGQNVTFRCDPISEHNRLYWYRQTLGQGPEFLTYFQNEAQLEKSRLLSDRFSAERPKGSFSTLEIQRTEQGDSAMYLCASSPSRVLLSGYTFGSGTRLTVV.

The chain joins TRBV4-3 to TRBJ1-1; 8 nucleotides match TRBD1. Germline V gene lookup returns CDR1 LGHNA and CDR2 YSLEER. CDR3 length equals 16 residues. The ends lost 3 bases at V and 4 bases at J; junction bases unmatched: 10. The CDR3, as DNA: TGCGCCAGCAGCCAGACCTCGACAGGGGTCGGCACTGAAGCTTTCTTT. Translated, it gives CASSQTSTGVGTEAFF.